The next 27 T cell receptor beta chains were all read from a single sample in a study of cytomegalovirus exposure and HLA in healthy donors. The PCR employed 60 Vbeta primers together with 13 Jbeta primers. The repertoire was sequenced with immunoSEQ multiplex PCR; TCRdb's copy has only in-frame clones and lacks some. The sample includes tens of thousands of clones, more than 70% of them seen just once. The sequenced sample consisted of PBMCs. Every receptor here comes from a woman in her 30s in good health and CMV-seronegative.

This clone has a handful of counts. The chain employs TRBV5-4 and TRBJ2-5; tentatively, D is TRBD1 (6 bases). The CDR3 has 15 amino acids. Germline V gives CDR1 SGHNT, CDR2 YYREEE (reference sequence). With 0 bases removed from V and 3 bases from J, the gap between germline ends came to 12 bases. The CDR3 region has the DNA TGTGCCAGCAGCTTGGAGAACCAGGGGAAAGAGACCCAGTACTTC. Translating it yields CASSLENQGKETQYF.

The chain couples TRBV29-1 to TRBJ2-3; D may be TRBD2 (5 bases). This CDR3 is 13 amino acids long. Germline V lookup: CDR1 SQVTM, CDR2 ANQGSEA. The V gene lost 1 base and the J gene lost 5 bases, with 10 bases spanning the gap. CDR3 protein: CSVEGPSQDTQYF. CDR3 coding DNA: TGCAGCGTTGAAGGGCCTAGCCAAGATACGCAGTATTTT.

J is TRBJ2-5 and V is TRBV19; TRBD2 is a possible D gene (5 bases). V was clipped by 6 bases and J by 3 bases, with 14 bases between them. CDR3 length: 14 residues. Germline CDR1 and CDR2: LNHDA and SQIVND (reference sequence). The DNA for the CDR3 is TGTGCCAGTAGCCTTCCGTGGGGAGAAGAGACCCAGTACTTC. Translation gives CASSLPWGEETQYF.

The V call is TRBV11-3, the J call TRBJ2-2; D may be TRBD2 (6 bases). V lost 3 bases to trimming and J lost 1 base, with 9 bases between them. The CDR3 runs 15 residues. Per germline, CDR1 SGHNT and CDR2 YENEEA. This chain's CDR3 is CASSLGLVNTGELFF. CDR3 DNA sequence: TGTGCCAGCAGCTTGGGACTCGTGAACACCGGGGAGCTGTTTTTT.

V usage is TRBV9 and J usage is TRBJ2-7, with TRBD1 matching 7 bases. The trim removed 3 bases at V and 9 bases at J, leaving 21 bases unmatched. The V gene's germline CDR1 is SGDLS and CDR2 YYNGEE. The CDR3 consists of 17 residues. CDR3 sequence reads: CASSARLGARQGPVQYV. The CDR3 DNA reads TGTGCCAGCAGCGCCCGGCTAGGTGCTAGACAGGGCCCCGTGCAGTACGTC.

The J gene is TRBJ2-3, the V gene TRBV7-9; TRBD2 aligns across 10 bases. CDR1 is SEHNR, CDR2 FQNEAQ, per germline (reference sequence). Trimming took 5 bases from V and 4 from J; bases not matched to a gene: 6. CDR3 length equals 15 residues. The CDR3: CASSQTSGLADTQYF. The CDR3 nucleotides read TGTGCCAGCAGCCAGACTAGCGGGCTCGCAGATACGCAGTATTTT.

The J gene is TRBJ2-5, the V gene TRBV30; 7 positions agree with TRBD1. With the DNA end fitting TRBJ2-7 better, the J assignment may be wrong. This CDR3 spans 13 amino acids. Looked up from germline, CDR1 is GTSNPN and CDR2 is SVGIG (reference sequence). The CDR3 protein is CAWAEGQYYEQYF. The DNA of the CDR3 is TGTGCCTGGGCCGAGGGACAGTACTACGAGCAGTACTTC.

The J gene is TRBJ2-1, the V gene TRBV27; 13 bases match TRBD2. The CDR3 runs 16 residues. J lost 3 bases, V lost 6 bases, and 5 bases had no gene match. Per germline, CDR1 MNHEY and CDR2 SMNVEV (reference sequence). CDR3 DNA: TGTGCCAGCAGAAGGACTAGCGGGAGAGGCTACAATGAGCAGTTCTTC. It encodes CASRRTSGRGYNEQFF.

The rearrangement links TRBV19 to TRBJ2-1; D might be TRBD2 (6 bases). Trimming took off 3 bases at V and 3 bases at J, with 18 bases between the two ends. The CDR3 is 17 amino acids. CDR1 is LNHDA, CDR2 SQIVND, per germline (reference sequence). The CDR3 DNA is TGTGCCAGTAGTATCTCCACACGGGGAGGAATCTACAATGAGCAGTTCTTC. Its protein is CASSISTRGGIYNEQFF.

V is TRBV27 and J is TRBJ2-3, with D unresolved. The germline V and J ends were trimmed by 6 bases and 0 bases, with 7 bases remaining between them. The germline CDR1 and CDR2 sequences are MNHEY and SMNVEV (reference sequence). The CDR3 totals 13 residues. CDR3 DNA: TGTGCCAGCAGATTCCCTAGCACAGATACGCAGTATTTT. Translating it yields CASRFPSTDTQYF.

V is TRBV19 and J is TRBJ2-7; 7 nucleotides agree with TRBD2. Germline trimming cut 1 base from V and 2 bases from J; bases unmatched to any gene: 5. The CDR3 runs to 15 residues. Germline V gene data show CDR1 as LNHDA and CDR2 as SQIVND (reference sequence). CDR3 nucleotides: TGTGCCAGTAGTATAGCGGCGGGAGAACCCTACGAGCAGTACTTC. It specifies CASSIAAGEPYEQYF.

The chain recombines TRBV9 with TRBJ1-2; 9 nucleotides match TRBD1. From germline, CDR1 is SGDLS and CDR2 YYNGEE. CDR3 size: 17 residues. V shed 1 base, J shed 3 bases, and the junction held 10 bases outside the gene matches. The CDR3 coding sequence is TGTGCCAGCAGCGTACCCTATGTACGGGACAGGGACTATGGCTACACCTTC. Protein sequence: CASSVPYVRDRDYGYTF.

The chain links TRBV27 to TRBJ2-7, with 9 bases fitting TRBD2. The CDR3 is 14 amino acids. The V gene's germline CDR1 is MNHEY and CDR2 SMNVEV (reference sequence). V shed 7 bases and J 4 bases; nucleotides not matched to a gene: 8. CDR3 sequence reads: CASMIAGDQYEQYF. In DNA form, the CDR3 reads TGTGCCAGCATGATAGCGGGAGACCAATACGAGCAGTACTTC.

V is TRBV19 and J is TRBJ2-6; 7 bases map to TRBD2. Per germline, CDR1 LNHDA and CDR2 SQIVND (reference sequence). This CDR3 is 16 amino acids long. J lost 2 bases, V lost 4 bases, and 5 bases had no gene match. The CDR3 DNA sequence: TGTGCCAGTAGTAACAGCGGGATAGCTGGGGCCAACGTCCTGACTTTC. It encodes CASSNSGIAGANVLTF.

J is TRBJ2-5 and V is TRBV4-3; 11 nucleotides agree with TRBD2. With 3 bases clipped from V and 5 bases from J, the junction kept 5 bases outside the gene matches. CDR3 size: 15 residues. Germline CDR1 and CDR2: LGHNA and YSLEER. CDR3: CASSHLAGGTETQYF. CDR3 nucleotide sequence: TGCGCCAGCAGCCACTTAGCGGGAGGGACGGAGACCCAGTACTTC.

CDR3 protein: CAISWTSGNANTGELFF. The CDR3 DNA sequence: TGTGCCATCAGCTGGACTAGCGGGAACGCGAACACCGGGGAGCTGTTTTTT. The rearrangement joins TRBV10-3 to TRBJ2-2, with 12 bases that match TRBD2. V was pared by 6 bases and J by 0 bases, with 5 bases of the junction left unmatched. The germline V gene encodes CDR1 ENHRY and CDR2 SYGVKD. The CDR3 has 17 residues.

The CDR3 region has the DNA TGCGCCAGCAGCTCTCCCGGGACTAGCGGAGGAGAGACCCAGTACTTC. It is translated as CASSSPGTSGGETQYF. This chain links TRBV5-1 with TRBJ2-5; 11 bases agree with TRBD2. Germline CDR1 SGHRS, CDR2 YFSETQ. Trimming took 3 bases from V and 4 from J; bases not matched to a gene: 8. The CDR3 spans 16 residues. Full variable domain (remainder filled in from reference TRBV5-1 and TRBJ2-5): KAGVTQTPRYLIKTRGQQVTLSCSPISGHRSVSWYQQTPGQGLQFLFEYFSETQRNKGNFPGRFSGRQFSNSRSEMNVSTLELGDSALYLCASSSPGTSGGETQYFGPGTRLLVL.

This rearrangement joins TRBV19 to TRBJ2-5; 9 nucleotides line up with TRBD1. Germline-derived CDR1 and CDR2 are LNHDA and SQIVND (reference sequence). The ends lost 6 bases at V and 11 bases at J; junction bases unmatched: 19. This CDR3 spans 16 amino acids. CDR3 nucleotides: TGTGCCAGTAGCAAGGAAGGACAGGGGCCTAGGACCCTGCAGTACTTC. Its protein is CASSKEGQGPRTLQYF. Full variable domain (rest looked up from reference TRBV19 and TRBJ2-5): DGGITQSPKYLFRKEGQNVTLSCEQNLNHDAMYWYRQDPGQGLRLIYYSQIVNDFQKGDIAEGYSVSREKKESFPLTVTSAQKNPTAFYLCASSKEGQGPRTLQYFGPGTRLLVL.

This clone was seen only once. The rearrangement uses TRBV28 and TRBJ2-5, with 10 nucleotides matching TRBD1. The CDR3 consists of 16 residues. Germline V gene data show CDR1 as MDHEN and CDR2 as SYDVKM. V shed 6 bases and J 4 bases; nucleotides not matched to a gene: 11. The CDR3 DNA sequence: TGTGCCAGCAGCCACCCGGGGACAGGGGTATCAGAGACCCAGTACTTC. Translating it yields CASSHPGTGVSETQYF.

The rearrangement links TRBV9 to TRBJ2-2; no clear D gene. The CDR3 totals 14 residues. Germline lookup yields CDR1 SGDLS and CDR2 YYNGEE. Trimming cost V 5 bases and J 7 bases, with 15 bases left between them. The CDR3 bases are TGTGCCAGCAGACCTGGAGATATAGGCGGGGAGCTGTTTTTT. It translates to CASRPGDIGGELFF.

The V and J genes are TRBV7-8 and TRBJ1-5; maybe TRBD1 (6 bases). CDR1 SGHVS and CDR2 FQNEAQ come from the germline V gene. This CDR3 is built from 15 residues. V gave up 6 bases and J gave up 3 bases, with 15 bases separating them. For the CDR3, the DNA is TGTGCCAGCAGTCTGCAGGGGAAGGTCAATCAGCCCCAGCATTTT. Translating gives CASSLQGKVNQPQHF. The entire variable domain, with the rest obtained from reference TRBV7-8 and TRBJ1-5, is as follows: GAGVSQSPRYKVAKRGQDVALRCDPISGHVSLFWYQQALGQGPEFLTYFQNEAQLDKSGLPSDRFFAERPEGSVSTLKIQRTQQEDSAVYLCASSLQGKVNQPQHFGDGTRLSIL.

This clone appeared a single time. The V and J genes are TRBV2 and TRBJ1-4, with 9 bases fitting TRBD1. The CDR3 is made up of 17 amino acids. Trimming removed 0 bases from V and 12 bases from J; junction bases left unmatched: 14. Germline values: CDR1 SNHLY, CDR2 FYNNEI. The CDR3 is CASSEAQGQGPRWELFF. The CDR3 nucleotides are TGTGCCAGCAGTGAAGCGCAGGGACAGGGCCCCCGGTGGGAACTGTTTTTT.

The chain is built from TRBV7-9 and TRBJ2-5; 7 bases agree with TRBD1. There are 15 residues in the CDR3. The germline CDR1 and CDR2 sequences are SEHNR and FQNEAQ (reference sequence). The V and J ends lost 0 bases and 7 bases, in that order; junction bases with no gene match: 8. In nucleotides, the CDR3 is TGTGCCAGCAGCTTAGCCTCTGCGCAGGGGGTGACCCAGTACTTC. It is translated as CASSLASAQGVTQYF.

The chain couples TRBV15 to TRBJ1-4, with TRBD1 as a possible D gene (5 bases). Trimming pared 0 bases from V and 8 bases from J, leaving 13 bases between. The germline V gene has CDR1 LNHNV and CDR2 YYDKDF (reference sequence). The CDR3 runs to 15 residues. CDR3 in amino acids: CATSRDSGLEEKLFF. The CDR3 DNA reads TGTGCCACCAGCAGAGATTCAGGGCTGGAGGAAAAACTGTTTTTT.

This clone turned up a few times. V usage is TRBV5-8 and J usage is TRBJ1-3; D call uncertain. The CDR3 covers 13 residues. Trimming removed 5 bases from V and 5 bases from J, with 11 bases in between. Germline V lookup: CDR1 SGHTS, CDR2 YDEGEE. The CDR3 loop is CASRLIDRNTIYF. CDR3 nucleotide sequence: TGTGCCAGCAGACTGATCGACAGAAACACCATATATTTT.

This chain joins TRBV28 and TRBJ2-1, with TRBD2 matching over 9 bases. V shed 6 bases and J 12 bases; nucleotides not matched to a gene: 12. CDR1 and CDR2 from the germline V gene are MDHEN and SYDVKM. The CDR3 spans 14 residues. The CDR3 protein is CASSPSGIVRGQFF. CDR3 in DNA: TGTGCCAGCAGCCCTAGCGGGATCGTTCGGGGGCAGTTCTTC. The full variable domain, in which reference TRBV28 and TRBJ2-1 provide the parts outside the CDR3, is DVKVTQSSRYLVKRTGEKVFLECVQDMDHENMFWYRQDPGLGLRLIYFSYDVKMKEKGDIPEGYSVSREKKERFSLILESASTNQTSMYLCASSPSGIVRGQFFGPGTRLTVL.

The J gene is TRBJ2-7, the V gene TRBV29-1, with 7 bases identical to TRBD2. The CDR3 is 13 amino acids. CDR1 and CDR2 from the germline V gene are SQVTM and ANQGSEA. The V segment lost 7 bases and the J segment 5 bases; nucleotides outside the gene matches: 11. Here the CDR3 DNA reads TGCAGCGCCCTCGGCGGGAGCCCCAACGAGCAGTACTTC. The encoded protein is CSALGGSPNEQYF.